The rows below give T cell receptor beta chains drawn from one sample of a study of blood T cell repertoires in COVID-19. Libraries were prepared by immunoSEQ multiplex PCR; TCRdb keeps only in-frame clonotypes and omits some of them. This sample has a few hundred thousand clones, with roughly 77% found just once. Sequencing used peripheral blood. Receptors were obtained from a woman of 80 years or more with acute or convalescent COVID-19. CDR3s include the opening cysteine and the closing phenylalanine or tryptophan. The order of the fields is V gene, D gene, J gene, clone size, CDR3 DNA, CDR3 protein. The D gene is left open where the match is weak. Clone size appears in some rows only: once, few, many, or a class for an expanded clone.

TRBV5-1	TRBD2	TRBJ2-1	.	TGCGCCAGCCTACTCCGGGAGGGTGACAATGAGCAGTTCTTC	CASLLREGDNEQFF
TRBV6-6	.	TRBJ1-5	.	TGTGCCAGCAGTCAAACACAGGGTCAGCCCCAGCATTTT	CASSQTQGQPQHF
TRBV29-1	TRBD1	TRBJ1-1	.	TGCAGCGTACGGACAGGGAGGAGGGCTGAAGCTTTCTTT	CSVRTGRRAEAFF
TRBV10-3	TRBD2	TRBJ2-5	few	TGTGCCACGACGTCGACTAGCTCTTTACAAGAGACCCAGTACTTC	CATTSTSSLQETQYF
TRBV6-5	.	TRBJ1-4	few	TGTGCCACCGCGGGAGGGACTAATGAAAAACTGTTTTTT	CATAGGTNEKLFF
TRBV15	TRBD1	TRBJ1-2	few	TGTGCCACCAGCAGAGATGGAGAGCAGGGGGGTGGCTACACCTTC	CATSRDGEQGGGYTF
TRBV6-5	.	TRBJ2-1	.	TGTGCCAGCACCCAACCGGGACTCCCCCCCAAGGAGCAGTTCTTC	CASTQPGLPPKEQFF
TRBV5-1	.	TRBJ2-7	few	TGCGCCAGCAGCTTGGACAGGACCTACGAGCAGTACTTC	CASSLDRTYEQYF
TRBV12-3/TRBV12-4	.	TRBJ1-5	.	TGTGCCAGCAGACAGGGCACGGGTCAGCCCCAGCATTTT	CASRQGTGQPQHF
TRBV7-2	.	TRBJ1-2	.	TGTGCCAGCAGCTCTCTTCCTGCGGGCGCAAATGGCTACACCTTC	CASSSLPAGANGYTF
TRBV7-9	.	TRBJ1-2	.	TGTGCCAGCAGCTCTACCGCAGGGCTCTATGGCTACACCTTC	CASSSTAGLYGYTF
TRBV7-3	.	TRBJ1-4	.	TGTGCCCCCGAAGCGGGTAATGAAAAACTGTTTTTT	CAPEAGNEKLFF
TRBV30	.	TRBJ1-5	once	TGTGCCTGGAGTGTCCCATATCAGCCCCAGCATTTT	CAWSVPYQPQHF
TRBV2	.	TRBJ1-4	.	TGTGCCAGCAGTGAGGATAGGCGGGAGGGCGGCGAAAAACTGTTTTTT	CASSEDRREGGEKLFF
TRBV9	.	TRBJ2-2	once	TGTGCCAGCAGCCCCAGGACAGTCACCGGGGAGCTGTTTTTT	CASSPRTVTGELFF